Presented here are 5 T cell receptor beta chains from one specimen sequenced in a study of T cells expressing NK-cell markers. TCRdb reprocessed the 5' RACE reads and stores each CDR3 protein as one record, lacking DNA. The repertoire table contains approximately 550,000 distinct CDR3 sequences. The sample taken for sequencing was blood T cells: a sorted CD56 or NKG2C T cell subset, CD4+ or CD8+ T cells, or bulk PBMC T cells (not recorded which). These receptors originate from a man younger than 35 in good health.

The CDR3: CASSQVVGEQFF. V gene TRBV4-1 combines with J gene TRBJ2-1. The length of the CDR3 is 12 residues. The germline V gene encodes CDR1 MGHRA and CDR2 YSYEKL.

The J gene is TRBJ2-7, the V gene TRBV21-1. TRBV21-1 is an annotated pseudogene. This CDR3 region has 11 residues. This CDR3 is CASSKVREQYF.

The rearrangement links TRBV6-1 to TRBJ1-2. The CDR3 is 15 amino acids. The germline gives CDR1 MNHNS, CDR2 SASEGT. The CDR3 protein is CATHPGGPTGKGYTF.

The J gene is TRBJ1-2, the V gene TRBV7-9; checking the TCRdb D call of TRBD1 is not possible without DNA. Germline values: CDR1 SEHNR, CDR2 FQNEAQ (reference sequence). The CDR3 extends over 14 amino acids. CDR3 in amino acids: CASSPPDSPRGYTF. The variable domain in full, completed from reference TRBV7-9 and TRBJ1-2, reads DTGVSQNPRHKITKRGQNVTFRCDPISEHNRLYWYRQTLGQGPEFLTYFQNEAQLEKSRLLSDRFSAERPKGSFSTLEIQRTEQGDSAMYLCASSPPDSPRGYTFGSGTRLTVV.

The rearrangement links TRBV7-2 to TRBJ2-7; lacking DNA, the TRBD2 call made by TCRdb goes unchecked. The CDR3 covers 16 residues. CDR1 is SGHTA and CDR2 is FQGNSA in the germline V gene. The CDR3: CASSLVIGLAGGEQYF.